Shown below are 23 T cell receptor beta chains from a single sample sequenced in a study of cytotoxic CD8 clonotypes in ibrutinib-treated CLL. Repertoires were generated with immunoSEQ multiplex PCR, while TCRdb's copy carries only in-frame clones and drops some. The sample holds 150,000 or so clones; 76% are singletons and the top ten take around 4.9%. The sample was PBMCs, taken after 24 months of ibrutinib treatment. The receptor set was obtained from a human donor with chronic lymphocytic leukemia.

The gene calls are TRBV7-9 and TRBJ1-1, with D unclear. V lost 1 base and J lost 0, with 6 bases in between. Germline V lookup: CDR1 SEHNR, CDR2 FQNEAQ (reference sequence). The CDR3 runs 14 residues. CDR3 region: CASSLGNLNTEAFF. CDR3 coding DNA: TGTGCCAGCAGCTTAGGGAATTTGAACACTGAAGCTTTCTTT.

The chain joins TRBV10-3 to TRBJ2-5; D is ambiguous. The V and J ends lost 3 bases and 1 base respectively, with 3 bases between them. Germline V gene sequence: CDR1 ENHRY, CDR2 SYGVKD. The CDR3 spans 12 residues. The CDR3 here is CAISDLQETQYF. CDR3 coding DNA: TGTGCCATCAGTGACCTCCAAGAGACCCAGTACTTC.

The genes are TRBV27 and TRBJ2-2; D gene ambiguous. Trimming removed 5 bases at V and 4 bases at J, with 8 bases between. The CDR3 loop spans 13 amino acids. Germline lookup yields CDR1 MNHEY and CDR2 SMNVEV (reference sequence). CDR3 coding DNA: TGTGCCAGCAGTCCATGGAGCACCGGGGAGCTGTTTTTT. It is translated as CASSPWSTGELFF.

This clone has just a few counts. The V call is TRBV4-1, the J call TRBJ2-5; D not resolved. Between the trimmed V and J ends, which lost 4 bases and 7 bases, there was a span of 1 base. Germline V gives CDR1 MGHRA, CDR2 YSYEKL. The CDR3 is 9 residues long. CDR3 in amino acids: CASSRTQYF. CDR3 sequence (DNA): TGCGCCAGCAGCCGGACCCAGTACTTC.

The chain is built from TRBV18 and TRBJ1-5; TRBD1 might be the D (5 bases). CDR1 is KGHSH and CDR2 is LQKENI in the germline V gene. V lost 3 bases and J lost 5, with 11 bases in between. This CDR3 contains 14 residues. CDR3 DNA sequence: TGTGCCAGCTCACCGCAGGGAGCGGATCAGCCCCAGCATTTT. It is translated as CASSPQGADQPQHF. Together with reference TRBV18 and TRBJ1-5, the CDR3 gives the full variable domain: NAGVMQNPRHLVRRRGQEARLRCSPMKGHSHVYWYRQLPEEGLKFMVYLQKENIIDESGMPKERFSAEFPKEGPSILRIQQVVRGDSAAYFCASSPQGADQPQHFGDGTRLSIL.

The CDR3 region has the DNA TGTGCCAGCAGTTTTGGGGGCGCGGGAACTAATGAAAAACTGTTTTTT. It yields the protein CASSFGGAGTNEKLFF. V is TRBV25-1 and J is TRBJ1-4; maybe TRBD1 (6 bases). Germline CDR1 MGHDK, CDR2 SYGVNS. Trimming stripped 5 bases from V and 1 base from J, with 14 bases between. This CDR3 comprises 16 residues. The variable domain in full, with the rest retrieved from reference TRBV25-1 and TRBJ1-4, is EADIYQTPRYLVIGTGKKITLECSQTMGHDKMYWYQQDPGMELHLIHYSYGVNSTEKGDLSSESTVSRIRTEHFPLTLESARPSHTSQYLCASSFGGAGTNEKLFFGSGTQLSVL.

The chain has TRBV11-2 and TRBJ2-5; D tentatively reads TRBD1 or TRBD2 (5 bases each). This CDR3 is built from 13 residues. The V end lost 5 bases, the J end lost 5 bases, and 12 bases lay between the germline ends. CDR1 is SGHAT and CDR2 is FQNNGV in the germline V gene. Written as DNA, the CDR3 is TGTGCCAGCAGCGGGGGTCCGTGGGAGACCCAGTACTTC. Translated: CASSGGPWETQYF.

The CDR3 DNA reads TGTGCCAGCAGCCCCGGGGGGCAGGTGAACACTGAAGCTTTCTTT. It specifies CASSPGGQVNTEAFF. The chain carries TRBV6-1 and TRBJ1-1, with D possibly matching TRBD1 (6 bases). CDR1 and CDR2 (germline): MNHNS, SASEGT. The CDR3 consists of 15 residues. V gave up 6 bases and J gave up 0 bases, with 14 bases separating them.

The chain uses TRBV7-9 and TRBJ2-1, with 8 positions matching TRBD2. The V gene's germline CDR1 is SEHNR and CDR2 FQNEAQ (reference sequence). There are 15 residues in the CDR3. J was trimmed by 4 bases and V by 6 bases; bases with no gene match: 8. The CDR3: CASRRAGGPYNEQFF. The CDR3 DNA reads TGTGCCAGCAGGAGGGCGGGGGGCCCTTACAATGAGCAGTTCTTC.

There are a few counts of this clone. The rearrangement links TRBV6-5 to TRBJ1-5; D gene unclear. The V end lost 0 bases, the J end lost 6 bases, and 12 bases lay between the germline ends. CDR3 length equals 15 residues. Germline V gene lookup returns CDR1 MNHEY and CDR2 SVGAGI. The CDR3 DNA sequence: TGTGCCAGCAGTTACTCAGGAGGGATGGGTCAGCCCCAGCATTTT. Protein: CASSYSGGMGQPQHF.

The gene calls are TRBV5-4 and TRBJ1-2; possibly TRBD1 for D (5 bases). The CDR3 covers 14 residues. Germline loops: CDR1 SGHNT, CDR2 YYREEE (reference sequence). V lost 6 bases and J 4 bases, leaving 16 bases between the germline ends. CDR3 coding DNA: TGTGCCAGCAACGCATGGGGGGGAGGCTATGGCTACACCTTC. It codes for CASNAWGGGYGYTF.

The chain couples TRBV5-4 to TRBJ2-1, with 8 bases matching TRBD2. The junction had 7 bases not matched to a gene; V was cut back by 4 bases and J by 4 bases. This CDR3 has 15 residues. CDR1 and CDR2 from the germline V gene are SGHNT and YYREEE (reference sequence). The CDR3 sequence is CASSPGGAAYNEQFF. The CDR3 region has the DNA TGTGCCAGCAGCCCCGGGGGGGCTGCATACAATGAGCAGTTCTTC.

V and J are TRBV30 and TRBJ1-2; 7 nucleotides line up with TRBD1. J gave up 8 bases and V 5 bases, and 5 bases lay outside the gene matches. The V gene's germline CDR1 is GTSNPN and CDR2 SVGIG (reference sequence). The CDR3 consists of 11 residues. The CDR3 protein is CAWDQGGGYTF. CDR3 in DNA: TGTGCCTGGGATCAGGGGGGAGGCTACACCTTC.

This chain uses TRBV6-1 with TRBJ2-6; D may be TRBD2 (6 bases). CDR3 length: 15 amino acids. With 3 bases removed from V and 0 bases from J, the gap between germline ends came to 6 bases. The germline gives CDR1 MNHNS, CDR2 SASEGT. Here the CDR3 DNA reads TGTGCCAGCAGTGAGGGGGGCTCTGGGGCCAACGTCCTGACTTTC. Translated, it gives CASSEGGSGANVLTF.

Details on this clone: The same CDR3 can be traced to other DNA sequences in this sample. This chain joins TRBV30 and TRBJ2-5, with D unclear. Trimming removed 0 bases from V and 5 bases from J, with 10 bases in between. This CDR3 contains 13 residues. Germline CDR1 GTSNPN, CDR2 SVGIG (reference sequence). In DNA, the CDR3 is TGTGCCTGGAGTGTGGGTGGGCAGGAGACCCAGTACTTC. This sequence encodes CAWSVGGQETQYF.

The chain couples TRBV11-2 to TRBJ2-3; D is uncertain. The V end lost 3 bases, the J end lost 5 bases, and 3 bases lay between the germline ends. This CDR3 contains 11 residues. The germline gives CDR1 SGHAT, CDR2 FQNNGV. CDR3 amino acids: CASSLVDTQYF. CDR3 DNA sequence: TGTGCCAGCAGCTTGGTAGATACGCAGTATTTT.

This clone was seen many times. The chain combines TRBV15 with TRBJ2-7, with D maybe TRBD1 (5 bases). CDR1 LNHNV and CDR2 YYDKDF come from the germline V gene (reference sequence). This CDR3 comprises 15 residues. The V end lost 1 base, the J end lost 4 bases, and 14 bases lay between the germline ends. CDR3 DNA: TGTGCCACCAGCAGAGGGGGCGTGTTCTCTTACGAGCAGTACTTC. It translates to CATSRGGVFSYEQYF.

The count of this clone is one. The V call is TRBV6-5, the J call TRBJ2-7, with a weak D call TRBD1 (6 bases). This CDR3 is 14 amino acids long. Trimming took 6 bases from V and 0 from J, leaving 12 bases between them. CDR1 is MNHEY, CDR2 SVGAGI, per germline. The CDR3 nucleotides are TGTGCCAGCAGCCCGAGGGGGAGCTCCTACGAGCAGTACTTC. Translated: CASSPRGSSYEQYF.

This rearrangement joins TRBV5-1 to TRBJ2-7, with 7 nucleotides matching TRBD1. J gave up 6 bases and V 4 bases, and 7 bases lay outside the gene matches. Germline loops: CDR1 SGHRS, CDR2 YFSETQ. The CDR3 spans 13 residues. CDR3 sequence: CASSPTGPGEQYF. The CDR3 coding sequence is TGCGCCAGCAGCCCGACAGGGCCGGGCGAGCAGTACTTC.

This clone came up a few times. The chain combines TRBV2 with TRBJ2-5; the match to TRBD2 covers 11 bases. V was pared by 6 bases and J by 2 bases, with 2 bases of the junction left unmatched. The length of the CDR3 is 14 residues. Germline CDR1 and CDR2: SNHLY and FYNNEI. CDR3 amino acids: CASRRLAGQETQYF. CDR3 bases: TGTGCCAGCAGGAGACTAGCGGGGCAAGAGACCCAGTACTTC.

The V gene is TRBV6-1, the J gene TRBJ2-3; possibly TRBD1 for D (7 bases). V was pared by 9 bases and J by 6 bases, with 19 bases between. CDR3 length equals 14 residues. Germline CDR1 is MNHNS and CDR2 is SASEGT. The CDR3 DNA reads TGTGCCAGTGGGGGGCAGGGGGAGGCCGATACGCAGTATTTT. As protein: CASGGQGEADTQYF.

This clone appeared a single time. CDR3 in DNA: TGTGCCAGCAGGACAGGGGAGGGGCGCTACGAGCAGTACTTC. Translated: CASRTGEGRYEQYF. This chain links TRBV28 with TRBJ2-7; tentatively, D is TRBD1 (8 bases). Germline V gives CDR1 MDHEN, CDR2 SYDVKM. This CDR3 contains 14 residues. V gave up 6 bases and J gave up 3 bases, with 15 bases separating them.

The V and J genes are TRBV6-5 and TRBJ2-2; a possible D gene is TRBD1 (7 bases). V was cut by 0 bases and J by 5 bases, with 13 bases left in between. This CDR3 has 16 amino acids. The germline CDR1 and CDR2 sequences are MNHEY and SVGAGI. DNA of the CDR3: TGTGCCAGCAGTTACTCCCTCCCAGGGGGGACCGGGGAGCTGTTTTTT. The encoded protein is CASSYSLPGGTGELFF.